This TCR beta chain was profiled in a study of T cell repertoires in cytomegalovirus infection. One entry per CDR3 protein results from TCRdb running MiXCR on the reads. The profile shows about 600,000 distinct CDR3 sequences, roughly a quarter of them singletons. Germline V gene data show CDR1 as SQVTM and CDR2 as ANQGSEA. The CDR3 is 14 amino acids. Trimming at V came to 5 bases and at J to 7 bases, leaving 11 bases not matched to a gene. Sequenced sample: CD8+ T cells from PBMCs. This receptor was obtained from a human donor in good health (CMV status not recorded). Some clones in this sample may be carry-over from other donors' samples. The chain has TRBV29-1 and TRBJ1-2, with 9 bases aligning to TRBD1. The CDR3 nucleotides are TGCAGCGTTCAAACGGACAGGGGAAGGGCTGGCTACACCTTC. The encoded protein is CSVQTDRGRAGYTF.